These T cell receptor beta chains were read from a single sample in a study of tumor and adjacent non-tumor tissue in lung cancer. Via MiXCR, TCRdb re-called the multiplex PCR reads, giving one row per CDR3 protein. The repertoire holds over 60,000 distinct CDR3 sequences, with 73% as singletons. Material for sequencing was lung tumor tissue. The receptors were sampled from a man in his sixties with non-small cell lung cancer. The CDR3 runs from the conserved cysteine through the conserved F or W. D genes are given only for firm matches. The size field is filled for only some rows; it gives once, few, many or a size class.

CDR3,DNA,J,size,D,V
CASCYSYTGELIF,TGCGCCAGCTGTTACTCTTACACAGGGGAGCTGATTTTT,TRBJ2-2,NA,TRBD1,TRBV6-2/TRBV6-3
CSASNGTENTGELFF,TGCAGCGCTAGTAATGGGACGGAGAACACCGGGGAGCTGTTTTTT,TRBJ2-2,NA,NA,TRBV20-1
CASSLRTEKQGTEAFF,TGTGCCAGCAGTCTAAGAACCGAGAAACAGGGTACTGAAGCTTTCTTT,TRBJ1-1,NA,NA,TRBV12-3/TRBV12-4
CASSLRQGAGANVLTF,TGTGCCAGCAGCTTAAGACAGGGGGCTGGGGCCAACGTCCTGACTTTC,TRBJ2-6,few,TRBD1,TRBV11-2
CASSRAALSYEQYF,TGTGCCAGCAGTCGGGCCGCATTATCCTACGAGCAGTACTTC,TRBJ2-7,NA,NA,TRBV6-5
CSVEERGYPTDTQYF,TGCAGCGTTGAAGAACGAGGATATCCCACAGATACGCAGTATTTT,TRBJ2-3,few,NA,TRBV29-1
CANSLLGGNTIYF,TGTGCCAACAGCCTACTTGGGGGAAACACCATATATTTT,TRBJ1-3,NA,NA,TRBV13
CAWSKAGNQPQHF,TGTGCCTGGAGTAAAGCGGGGAATCAGCCCCAGCATTTT,TRBJ1-5,NA,NA,TRBV30
CVSSLGQALGAQHF,TGTGTCAGCAGCTTAGGACAGGCTCTCGGGGCCCAGCACTTT,TRBJ1-5,few,TRBD1,TRBV13
CASLSSGANVHTF,TGTGCCAGTCTTAGCTCTGGGGCCAACGTCCATACTTTC,TRBJ2-6,few,NA,TRBV5-6
CSLGQGCNEQFF,TGCAGCCTTGGACAGGGATGTAATGAGCAGTTCTTC,TRBJ2-1,NA,TRBD1,TRBV29-1
CASSQGSGAMNTEAFF,TGCGCCAGCAGCCAAGGTTCAGGGGCTATGAACACTGAAGCTTTCTTT,TRBJ1-1,NA,NA,TRBV4-1
CSSSELGQGSQPQHF,TGCTCCAGCAGTGAATTAGGACAGGGTTCTCAGCCCCAGCACTTT,TRBJ1-5,NA,TRBD1,TRBV6-1
CSTSDSLHSYDEQFF,TGTAGTACTAGCGACTCCCTACACTCCTACGATGAGCAGTTCTTC,TRBJ2-1,NA,TRBD2,TRBV20-1
CAWTGGQYSNEQFF,TGCGCCTGGACGGGGGGACAGTATAGCAATGAGCAGTTCTTC,TRBJ2-1,NA,NA,TRBV30
CASREEGVWFSDTQYF,TGTGCCAGCAGGGAAGAGGGTGTCTGGTTCTCGGATACGCAGTATTTT,TRBJ2-3,NA,NA,TRBV28
CASSSGMGAEVTQYF,TGTGCCAGCAGCTCAGGAATGGGGGCGGAGGTAACCCAGTACTTC,TRBJ2-5,many,NA,TRBV11-2
CASSLKLLGLAVYNEQFF,TGTGCCAGCAGCCTCAAGCTACTGGGACTAGCGGTCTACAATGAGCAGTTCTTC,TRBJ2-1,NA,TRBD2,TRBV11-2
CASSLGLPPNEQFF,TGTGCCAGCAGCTTAGGACTACCCCCCAATGAGCAGTTCTTC,TRBJ2-1,few,NA,TRBV7-3
CANGTSPQETQYF,TGTGCCAACGGGACTAGCCCTCAAGAGACACAGTACTTC,TRBJ2-5,NA,TRBD2,TRBV10-3
CASSPEGAYQETRYF,TGTGCCAGCAGTCCCGAGGGGGCCTACCAAGAGACCAGGTACTTC,TRBJ2-5,NA,TRBD1,TRBV6-9
CSARIRAGVSNEQFF,TGCAGTGCTAGAATTAGAGCGGGAGTCAGCAACGAACAGTTCTTC,TRBJ2-1,NA,TRBD2,TRBV20-1
CASSYGAGQAYGQYF,TGTGCTAGCAGTTACGGGGCTGGACAGGCTTACGGGCAGTACTTC,TRBJ2-7,NA,TRBD1,TRBV6-5
CASSVLAGGELLF,TGCGCCAGCAGTGTGCTAGCGGGAGGGGAGCTGTTATTT,TRBJ2-2,NA,TRBD2,TRBV10-1
CSDKAGKEKNKNF,TGCAGTGATAAGGCGGGGAAGGAAAAGAACAAGAATTTT,TRBJ1-5,many,NA,TRBV20-1